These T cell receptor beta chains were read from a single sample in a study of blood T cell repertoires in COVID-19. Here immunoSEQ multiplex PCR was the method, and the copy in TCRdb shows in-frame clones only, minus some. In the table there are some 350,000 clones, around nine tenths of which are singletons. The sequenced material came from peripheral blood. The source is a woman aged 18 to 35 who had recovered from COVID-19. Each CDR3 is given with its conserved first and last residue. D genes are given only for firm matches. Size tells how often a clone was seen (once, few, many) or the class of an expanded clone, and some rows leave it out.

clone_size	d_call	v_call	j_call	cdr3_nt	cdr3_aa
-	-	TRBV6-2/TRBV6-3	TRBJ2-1	TGTGCCAGCAGTTCGGGGCGGGATGGGTACAATGAGCAGTTCTTC	CASSSGRDGYNEQFF
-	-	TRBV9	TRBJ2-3	TGTGCCAGCAGCGTAGTGGGCGGGACCACAGATACGCAGTATTTT	CASSVVGGTTDTQYF
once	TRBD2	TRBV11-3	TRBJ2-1	TGTGCCAGCAGATCTAGCGGGAGAAGTGAGCAGTTCTTC	CASRSSGRSEQFF
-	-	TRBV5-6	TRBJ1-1	TGTGCCAGCAGTCCCGGACTGATGAACACTGAAGCTTTCTTT	CASSPGLMNTEAFF
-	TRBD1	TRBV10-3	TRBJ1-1	TGTGCCATCAGTCCTACTGACAGGGCGAAGAACACTGAAGCTTTCTTT	CAISPTDRAKNTEAFF
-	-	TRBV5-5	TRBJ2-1	TGTGCCAGCAGCTTGCGACTCCCCGGAAATGAGCAGTTCTTC	CASSLRLPGNEQFF
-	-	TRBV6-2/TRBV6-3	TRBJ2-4	TGTGCCAGCAGTAGAGGGCCACGGACGGAAAACATTCAGTACTTC	CASSRGPRTENIQYF
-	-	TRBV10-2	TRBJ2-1	TGCGCCAGCATTTCCGGCTCCTACAATGAGCAGTTCTTC	CASISGSYNEQFF
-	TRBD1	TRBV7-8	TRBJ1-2	TGTGCCAGCAGCTTCGGAATTCACCGGGACAGAGCTAACTATGGCTACACCTTC	CASSFGIHRDRANYGYTF
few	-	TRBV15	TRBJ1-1	TGTGCCACCAGCAGAGATCGTGGGGAGACTGAAGCTTTCTTT	CATSRDRGETEAFF
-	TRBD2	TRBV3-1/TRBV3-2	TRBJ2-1	TGTGCCAGCAGCCCGGGACTAGCGGGAGTACGGGGTGAGCAGTTCTTC	CASSPGLAGVRGEQFF
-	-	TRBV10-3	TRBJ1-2	TGTGCCATCACGCGGGCAGACCCCTTAGCTAACTATGGCTACACCTTC	CAITRADPLANYGYTF
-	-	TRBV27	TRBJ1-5	TGTGCCAGCAGCCCAAGGTTTCTTGACAGGCCCACCCTCAATCAGCCCCAGCATTTT	CASSPRFLDRPTLNQPQHF
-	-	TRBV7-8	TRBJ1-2	TGTGCCAGCAGCTTGTCTAGCGAAGGGTTGAGCTATGGCTACACCTTC	CASSLSSEGLSYGYTF
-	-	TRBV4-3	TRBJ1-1	TGCGCCAGCAGCCAAGAAAATTTCGCTGAAGCTTTCTTT	CASSQENFAEAFF
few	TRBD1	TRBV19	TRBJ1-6	TGTGCCACCAGACAGGGAACAGATAATTCACCCCTCCACTTT	CATRQGTDNSPLHF
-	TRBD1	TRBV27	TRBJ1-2	TGTGCCAGCAGTTTACCCCGACAGGGAAACTATGGCTACACCTTC	CASSLPRQGNYGYTF
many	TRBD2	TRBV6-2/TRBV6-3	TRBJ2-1	TGTGCCAGCAGTTACGCGATAGCGGGGGCCAATGAGCAGTTCTTC	CASSYAIAGANEQFF
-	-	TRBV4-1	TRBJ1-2	TGCGCCAGCAGCCAAGAGGGCAGGGGAAACTATGGCTACACCTTC	CASSQEGRGNYGYTF
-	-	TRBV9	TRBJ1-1	TGTGCCAGCTCAAGTGGACAGAGCCCCCTGAACACTGAAGCTTTCTTT	CASSSGQSPLNTEAFF
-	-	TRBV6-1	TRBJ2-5	TGTGCCAGCAGTGAAGATATAGTAAAAGAGACCCAGTACTTC	CASSEDIVKETQYF
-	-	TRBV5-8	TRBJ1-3	TGTGCCAGCAGCTTAGGAGCAGCCTCTGGAAACACCATATATTTT	CASSLGAASGNTIYF
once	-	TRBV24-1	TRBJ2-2	TGTGCCACCAGTGATGAGGGCAGGGGTATGGGCCCGCCCGGGGAGCTGTTTTTT	CATSDEGRGMGPPGELFF
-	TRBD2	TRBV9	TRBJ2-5	TGTGCCAGCAGCATCCGGGACCCAAAAGTTGGGGGGGTACAAGAGACCCAGTACTTC	CASSIRDPKVGGVQETQYF
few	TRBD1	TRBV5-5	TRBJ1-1	TGTGCCAGCAGCTTGGACAGGGGGACTGAAGCTTTCTTT	CASSLDRGTEAFF
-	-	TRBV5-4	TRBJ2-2	TGTGCCAGCACCTCATCCGCGGGGAACACCGGGGAGCTGTTTTTT	CASTSSAGNTGELFF
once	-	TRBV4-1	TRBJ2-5	TGCGCCAGCAGCCATCGTTGGGCCACACAAGAGACCCAGTACTTC	CASSHRWATQETQYF
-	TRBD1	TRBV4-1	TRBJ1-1	TGCGCCAGCAGCCATTTAACAGGGGTGTTCCCTGAAGCTTTCTTT	CASSHLTGVFPEAFF
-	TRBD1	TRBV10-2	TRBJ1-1	TGCGCCAGCAGTGCCCTCGGACAGGGCGGCACTGAAGCTTTCTTT	CASSALGQGGTEAFF
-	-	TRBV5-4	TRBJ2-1	TGTGCCAGCAGCTCCACTAACGACAATGAGCAGTTCTTC	CASSSTNDNEQFF
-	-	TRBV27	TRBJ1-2	TGTGCCAGCAGCCAACGACAGGCCGGGAACTATGGCTACACCTTC	CASSQRQAGNYGYTF
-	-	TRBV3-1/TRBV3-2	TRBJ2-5	TGTGCCAGCAGCCAATATGCTAGCCGGAGAGGTCGGGAGACCCAGTACTTC	CASSQYASRRGRETQYF
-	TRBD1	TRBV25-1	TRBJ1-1	TGTGCCAGCACTCAACCGGCGGGAGGGGGCCTGTATACTGAAGCTTTCTTT	CASTQPAGGGLYTEAFF
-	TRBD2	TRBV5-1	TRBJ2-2	TGCGCCAGCAGCCCCTGGGGCCCTAGCGGGAAGAGAGAGACCGGGGAGCTGTTTTTT	CASSPWGPSGKRETGELFF
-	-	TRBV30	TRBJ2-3	TGTGCCTGGAGGGGGCGGTCCGCGTGGGATACGCAGTATTTT	CAWRGRSAWDTQYF
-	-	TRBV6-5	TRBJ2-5	TGTGCCAGCAACGAGACTCCGTTCACGGAGACCCAGTACTTC	CASNETPFTETQYF